This TCR beta chain emerged from a study of T cells after yellow fever vaccination. Study information: Fractions of low cell number were prepared using SMART-Seq v4 Ultra Low Input. Study-wide points: Only a minor proportion of clonotypes was detected across both CD4 and CD8 compartments. Post-booster repertoires contained most primary-vaccination clones again (about 95% CD4, 88% CD8). Contaminants from the bulk population, in the form of abundant clonotypes, could be found in FACS-sorted repertoires.

This clonotype was counted a few times. No antigen is known for it. Trimming shortened V by 3 bases and J by 4 bases, and 13 bases separated the two germline ends. The length of the CDR3 is 15 residues. The germline V gene has CDR1 LNHDA and CDR2 SQIVND (reference sequence). From the 5' RACE reads, TCRdb called clonotypes with MiXCR, one entry per CDR3 protein. Of about 220,000 distinct CDR3 sequences listed, 3% to 4% are singletons. The rearrangement links TRBV19 to TRBJ1-5; D uncertain. This receptor was taken from a man aged 18 to 30 who received the YFV17D yellow fever vaccine. The starting material was CD4+ T cells sorted from PBMCs, obtained 10 days after the yellow fever booster vaccination. The CDR3 region is CASSILTIPNQPQHF. CDR3 sequence (DNA): TGTGCCAGTAGTATTCTGACAATACCTAATCAGCCCCAGCATTTT.